This TCR beta chain was profiled in a study of blood T cells in healthy people across ages. This CDR3 comprises 14 residues. Trimming removed 7 bases at V and 6 bases at J, with 21 bases between. The germline V gene has CDR1 SQVTM and CDR2 ANQGSEA. It was with a sample-barcoded 5' primer and a J-beta primer mix that a second PCR of roughly 6 to 11 cycles was run. TCRdb recomputed calls from the 5' RACE reads with MiXCR, one row per CDR3 protein. The data contain 1.5 million to 2 million distinct CDR3 sequences, about 31% of them singletons. J is TRBJ1-2 and V is TRBV29-1; D uncertain. This TCR came from a woman aged 25 to 39 in good health. The specimen sequenced was blood. The CDR3 is CSANQIGVRDGYTF. DNA for the CDR3: TGCAGCGCGAATCAAATCGGTGTCCGGGATGGCTACACCTTC.